This T cell receptor beta chain was retrieved from a study of cytomegalovirus exposure and HLA in healthy donors. The PCR used 60 Vbeta and 13 Jbeta primers. The assay was immunoSEQ multiplex PCR, and TCRdb's table has in-frame clones only and misses some. The repertoire holds approximately 150,000 clones, with roughly 80% as singletons. V was clipped by 8 bases and J by 4 bases, with 18 bases between them. From germline, CDR1 is MNHEY and CDR2 SVGAGI. The CDR3 is 15 residues long. Regarding the study as a whole: A classifier reportedly called cytomegalovirus status with high sensitivity and specificity. Cytomegalovirus-associated status was assigned to 150 or so TCR beta chains.

This clone was counted between two and nine times. Its antigen is not identified. This TCR came from a male donor in good health and CMV-seronegative. What was sequenced was PBMCs. The V and J genes are TRBV6-5 and TRBJ1-5, with D tentatively TRBD1 (6 bases). The DNA for the CDR3 is TGTGCCAGCGGGTCCGGCGGACAGAAAAATCAGCCCCAGCATTTT. It is translated as CASGSGGQKNQPQHF.